Below, 30 T cell receptor beta chains from the same sample are listed, as sequenced in a study of blood T cell repertoires in COVID-19. Libraries were prepared by immunoSEQ multiplex PCR; TCRdb keeps only in-frame clonotypes and omits some of them. Of some 81,000 clones in the sample, about 95% were seen once. The sample consisted of peripheral blood. All receptors derive from a human donor with active COVID-19. The donor label of this sample is uncertain.

CDR3 sequence: CASSYPGLAGAYEQYF. In nucleotides, the CDR3 is TGTGCCAGCAGTTACCCCGGACTAGCGGGGGCCTACGAGCAGTACTTC. The chain employs TRBV6-5 and TRBJ2-7, with TRBD2 matching over 13 bases. This CDR3 contains 16 residues. CDR1 MNHEY and CDR2 SVGAGI come from the germline V gene. The J segment lost 2 bases and the V segment lost 2 bases, leaving 3 bases of the junction unmatched.

Regarding this clone: This same CDR3 is encoded by further DNA sequences in the sample. The CDR3 DNA sequence: TGTGCCAGCAGCCAGGTGGGGACTAGAATCAACGAGCAGTACTTC. This gives the protein CASSQVGTRINEQYF. The V call is TRBV4-2, the J call TRBJ2-7, with 8 bases aligning to TRBD2. Germline CDR1 LGHNA, CDR2 YNFKEQ. This CDR3 is 15 amino acids long. The junction had 9 bases not matched to a gene; V was cut back by 3 bases and J by 5 bases.

The V and J genes are TRBV6-6 and TRBJ2-7; weak D call: TRBD1 (6 bases). CDR1 and CDR2 from the germline V gene are MNHNY and SVGAGI (reference sequence). CDR3 length equals 14 residues. V lost 6 bases to trimming and J lost 2 bases, with 14 bases between them. The CDR3 region has the DNA TGTGCCAGCAGGCAGACAGGTTTGGCCTACGAGCAGTACTTC. Protein: CASRQTGLAYEQYF.

V and J are TRBV3-1 (or the pseudogene TRBV3-2) and TRBJ2-3, with D possibly TRBD2 on 5 matching bases. Per the germline V gene, CDR1 is LGHDT and CDR2 is YNNKEL (reference sequence). This CDR3 spans 15 amino acids. Trimming took 2 bases from V and 0 from J, leaving 9 bases between them. The CDR3 DNA follows: TGTGCCAGCAGCCAAACTAGGGCCAGCACAGATACGCAGTATTTT. Translation: CASSQTRASTDTQYF.

J is TRBJ1-1 and V is TRBV19; TRBD1 might be the D (6 bases). This CDR3 spans 15 amino acids. Trimming took off 6 bases at V and 3 bases at J, with 17 bases between the two ends. Per germline, CDR1 LNHDA and CDR2 SQIVND (reference sequence). DNA of the CDR3: TGTGCCAGTAGAGATCGAGGGGGGAGGGACACTGAAGCTTTCTTT. As protein: CASRDRGGRDTEAFF.

This clone appeared a single time. CDR3 loop: CASSPPGGQGRYEQYF. The DNA for the CDR3 is TGTGCCAGCTCACCACCGGGGGGACAGGGGAGATACGAGCAGTACTTC. V is TRBV18 and J is TRBJ2-7; 10 bases align to TRBD1. From germline, CDR1 is KGHSH and CDR2 LQKENI. The CDR3 has 16 amino acids. After removal of 0 bases from V and 4 bases from J, the junction contained 6 bases not matched to a gene.

The gene calls are TRBV7-9 and TRBJ2-2; 8 bases fit TRBD1. This CDR3 comprises 16 residues. V shed 1 base and J 2 bases; nucleotides not matched to a gene: 3. Looked up from germline, CDR1 is SEHNR and CDR2 is FQNEAQ (reference sequence). Here the CDR3 reads CASSLGQGTNTGELFF. The CDR3 region has the DNA TGTGCCAGCAGCTTAGGACAGGGGACAAACACCGGGGAGCTGTTTTTT.

The gene calls are TRBV2 and TRBJ1-2; tentatively, D is TRBD1 (5 bases). The V end lost 6 bases, the J end lost 8 bases, and 13 bases lay between the germline ends. The CDR3 has 12 residues. The germline V gene encodes CDR1 SNHLY and CDR2 FYNNEI. CDR3 in amino acids: CASSEQVSGYTF. CDR3 bases: TGTGCCAGCAGCGAACAGGTTTCCGGCTACACCTTC.

This clone was observed a single time. This chain connects TRBV14 to TRBJ1-1; D gene ambiguous. Trimming shortened V by 4 bases and J by 1 base, and 10 bases separated the two germline ends. The CDR3 has 14 amino acids. Germline V gives CDR1 SGHDN, CDR2 FVKESK. The CDR3 loop reads CASSRSGQNTEAFF. CDR3 DNA sequence: TGTGCCAGCAGCCGGTCTGGGCAGAACACTGAAGCTTTCTTT.

This chain joins TRBV10-3 and TRBJ2-7, with D perhaps TRBD1 (6 bases). Deletions cut 7 bases from V and 3 bases from J, with 10 bases between. CDR1 is ENHRY and CDR2 is SYGVKD in the germline V gene. The CDR3 length is 12 residues. The CDR3 DNA is TGTGCCATCATGGACAGAAACTACGAGCAGTACTTC. Translating it yields CAIMDRNYEQYF.

CDR3 nucleotide sequence: TGTGCCAGCAGCGGAGGCTCCCGGAATGAAAAACTGTTTTTT. Translation: CASSGGSRNEKLFF. This chain uses TRBV5-4 with TRBJ1-4, with D uncertain. Trimming took 4 bases from V and 5 from J, leaving 12 bases between them. The CDR3 covers 14 residues. Germline loops: CDR1 SGHNT, CDR2 YYREEE (reference sequence). Combining the CDR3 with reference TRBV5-4 and TRBJ1-4 gives the whole variable domain ETGVTQSPTHLIKTRGQQVTLRCSSQSGHNTVSWYQQALGQGPQFIFQYYREEENGRGNFPPRFSGLQFPNYSSELNVNALELDDSALYLCASSGGSRNEKLFFGSGTQLSVL.

The V gene is TRBV4-1, the J gene TRBJ1-1; possible D gene TRBD1, 6 bases. V was clipped by 3 bases and J by 6 bases, with 14 bases between them. CDR3 size: 14 residues. Germline V gene data show CDR1 as MGHRA and CDR2 as YSYEKL. CDR3 nucleotide sequence: TGCGCCAGCAGCCAGAAGAGGGGGTTCGCTGAAGCTTTCTTT. It is translated as CASSQKRGFAEAFF.

In its sample, this clone was seen once. The V call is TRBV11-3, the J call TRBJ2-1; D might be TRBD2 (7 bases). The CDR3 contains 13 residues. Germline assignment: CDR1 SGHNT and CDR2 YENEEA. Trimming removed 8 bases from V and 7 bases from J, with 15 bases in between. Written as DNA, the CDR3 is TGTGCCAGCCTAGGGGGGGGCAGAAATGAGCAGTTCTTC. Amino acid sequence: CASLGGGRNEQFF.

This chain connects TRBV6-2 or TRBV6-3 to TRBJ2-2, with 7 bases identical to TRBD1. Trimming cost V 6 bases and J 3 bases; bases outside gene matches: 7. CDR1 and CDR2 from the germline V gene are MNHEY and SVGEGT. The CDR3 length is 15 residues. The CDR3, as DNA: TGTGCCAGCAGCCGACAGGGTCCCTACACCGGGGAGCTGTTTTTT. Translating it yields CASSRQGPYTGELFF.

This sequence joins TRBV4-1 and TRBJ2-7; TRBD1 aligns across 7 bases. The CDR3 runs to 13 residues. Germline trimming cut 3 bases from V and 5 bases from J; bases unmatched to any gene: 4. Germline CDR1 reads MGHRA; CDR2 reads YSYEKL. CDR3 DNA sequence: TGCGCCAGCAGCCAGCAGGGGGTCCACGAGCAGTACTTC. This encodes CASSQQGVHEQYF.

As DNA, the CDR3 is TGTGCCAGCAGCGCAGGGGGAATCGGCAATCAGCCCCAGCATTTT. It specifies CASSAGGIGNQPQHF. The chain has TRBV9 and TRBJ1-5, with 7 nucleotides matching TRBD1. The CDR3 has 15 residues. Germline lookup yields CDR1 SGDLS and CDR2 YYNGEE. V lost 3 bases to trimming and J lost 2 bases; unmatched junction nucleotides: 5.

The chain joins TRBV29-1 to TRBJ2-3; D not certain. With 4 bases removed from V and 0 bases from J, the gap between germline ends came to 14 bases. CDR1 SQVTM and CDR2 ANQGSEA come from the germline V gene. The CDR3 has 15 amino acids. The CDR3 nucleotides read TGCAGCGTTGGAACTTACGAGCCTAGCACAGATACGCAGTATTTT. Amino acid sequence: CSVGTYEPSTDTQYF.

The genes are TRBV7-6 and TRBJ1-1; D possibly corresponds to TRBD1 (6 bases). Per the germline V gene, CDR1 is SGHVS and CDR2 is FNYEAQ. This CDR3 is built from 15 residues. The V and J ends lost 4 bases and 4 bases respectively, with 16 bases between them. CDR3 in DNA: TGTGCCAGCAGCTCGGGGGGGGCGCCGGGCACTGAAGCTTTCTTT. It encodes CASSSGGAPGTEAFF.

The V call is TRBV28, the J call TRBJ2-7, with D perhaps matching TRBD1 (6 bases). Trimming took off 10 bases at V and 4 bases at J, with 20 bases between the two ends. The germline V gene has CDR1 MDHEN and CDR2 SYDVKM. This CDR3 has 14 amino acids. CDR3 protein: CAINRETKGYEQYF. The CDR3 DNA reads TGTGCCATCAACAGGGAAACGAAAGGGTACGAGCAGTACTTC.

The chain links TRBV10-3 to TRBJ2-2; D is unclear. The germline V gene encodes CDR1 ENHRY and CDR2 SYGVKD. The CDR3 loop spans 15 amino acids. Trimming cost V 3 bases and J 2 bases, with 10 bases left between them. CDR3 residues: CAISDRTPNTGELFF. Here the CDR3 DNA reads TGTGCCATCAGTGATCGAACTCCAAACACCGGGGAGCTGTTTTTT.

The DNA of the CDR3 is TGTGCCAGTAGTATTATGGGCTTAGAGCAGTTCTTC. This encodes CASSIMGLEQFF. This rearrangement joins TRBV19 to TRBJ2-1; D not certain. Trimming cost V 3 bases and J 10 bases, with 10 bases left between them. This CDR3 is 12 amino acids long. CDR1 LNHDA and CDR2 SQIVND come from the germline V gene (reference sequence).

This sequence joins TRBV6-6 and TRBJ1-6; 8 bases are a match to TRBD1. V shed 3 bases, J shed 5 bases, and the junction held 3 bases outside the gene matches. Germline CDR1 reads MNHNY; CDR2 reads SVGAGI (reference sequence). The CDR3 totals 15 residues. CDR3 protein: CASSYRTGHNSPLHF. CDR3 DNA sequence: TGTGCCAGCAGTTATAGGACAGGGCATAATTCACCCCTCCACTTT.

This chain connects TRBV7-9 to TRBJ1-5; D unresolved. The germline V gene encodes CDR1 SEHNR and CDR2 FQNEAQ (reference sequence). The CDR3 is made up of 14 amino acids. With 1 base removed from V and 4 bases from J, the gap between germline ends came to 8 bases. The CDR3 DNA sequence: TGTGCCAGCAGCTTAGGCAGTACAAATCAGCCCCAGCATTTT. Translating gives CASSLGSTNQPQHF.

The V and J genes are TRBV5-1 and TRBJ2-1; 8 bases are a match to TRBD1. The CDR3 is 14 amino acids. Trimming at V came to 9 bases and at J to 6 bases, leaving 11 bases not matched to a gene. Germline CDR1 reads SGHRS; CDR2 reads YFSETQ. The DNA for the CDR3 is TGCGCCACCCGTCGACAGGGGCCACTCAATGAGCAGTTCTTC. This sequence encodes CATRRQGPLNEQFF.

This rearrangement joins TRBV19 to TRBJ1-2, with D unresolved. CDR3 length: 13 amino acids. Germline CDR1 is LNHDA and CDR2 is SQIVND (reference sequence). Trimming took off 3 bases at V and 4 bases at J, with 9 bases between the two ends. The DNA for the CDR3 is TGTGCCAGTAGTATTAAGGAGGGCTATGGCTACACCTTC. Its protein product is CASSIKEGYGYTF. Complete variable domain (other parts from reference TRBV19 and TRBJ1-2): DGGITQSPKYLFRKEGQNVTLSCEQNLNHDAMYWYRQDPGQGLRLIYYSQIVNDFQKGDIAEGYSVSREKKESFPLTVTSAQKNPTAFYLCASSIKEGYGYTFGSGTRLTVV.

This clone was seen once. The genes are TRBV6-5 and TRBJ1-2, with a weak D call TRBD1 (5 bases). V was pared by 9 bases and J by 9 bases, with 17 bases between. In germline, CDR1 is MNHEY, CDR2 SVGAGI. The CDR3 sequence is 12 residues long. The CDR3 bases are TGTGCCAGTGGGGCGGGGTTTACGAGCTACACCTTC. It is translated as CASGAGFTSYTF.

The chain has TRBV5-1 and TRBJ2-3, with D maybe TRBD2 (6 bases). The V end lost 0 bases, the J end lost 0 bases, and 8 bases lay between the germline ends. Germline CDR1 SGHRS, CDR2 YFSETQ. The CDR3 contains 15 residues. CDR3 in amino acids: CASSLEGGSTDTQYF. CDR3 DNA sequence: TGCGCCAGCAGCTTGGAGGGAGGCAGCACAGATACGCAGTATTTT.

The genes are TRBV29-1 and TRBJ2-1, with 12 bases identical to TRBD1. The J segment lost 8 bases and the V segment lost 7 bases, leaving 3 bases of the junction unmatched. The germline gives CDR1 SQVTM, CDR2 ANQGSEA. The CDR3 is 12 amino acids. The CDR3 coding sequence is TGCAGCGCTGGGACAGGGGGCGATGAGCAGTTCTTC. Protein sequence: CSAGTGGDEQFF.

The rearrangement uses TRBV18 and TRBJ1-1; 8 bases match TRBD1. CDR1 and CDR2 from the germline V gene are KGHSH and LQKENI. This CDR3 has 15 amino acids. V trimming: 3 bases; J trimming: 1 base; junction bases outside the gene matches: 4. CDR3 sequence (DNA): TGTGCCAGCTCACCTACGGGACAGGCGAACACTGAAGCTTTCTTT. It encodes CASSPTGQANTEAFF.

The chain is built from TRBV7-6 and TRBJ2-3; 7 nucleotides line up with TRBD1. The CDR3 has 14 amino acids. Germline loops: CDR1 SGHVS, CDR2 FNYEAQ. Trimming removed 5 bases from V and 0 bases from J; junction bases left unmatched: 2. The CDR3 here is CASSPQGSTDTQYF. The DNA of the CDR3 is TGTGCCAGCAGCCCACAGGGGAGCACAGATACGCAGTATTTT.